What follows are 31 T cell receptor beta chains derived from one specimen sequenced in a study of T cells after yellow fever vaccination. One entry per CDR3 protein results from TCRdb running MiXCR on the 5' RACE reads. The sample has about 120,000 distinct CDR3 sequences, about 8.8% seen once; the top ten hold less than 40%. The source material was CD8+ T cells sorted from PBMCs, sampled on the day of the yellow fever booster vaccination. Receptors originate from a man aged 18 to 29 who received the YFV17D yellow fever vaccine.

This clonotype showed up just a few times. The chain couples TRBV6-5 to TRBJ2-5; 11 bases map to TRBD2. J gave up 0 bases and V 6 bases, and 3 bases lay outside the gene matches. CDR3 length: 15 residues. CDR1 MNHEY and CDR2 SVGAGI come from the germline V gene. Written as DNA, the CDR3 is TGTGCCAGCAGCCCGACTAGCGGGGACCAAGAGACCCAGTACTTC. Its translation is CASSPTSGDQETQYF.

The chain has TRBV12-3 or TRBV12-4 and TRBJ2-1, with 9 bases aligning to TRBD1. The CDR3 extends over 14 amino acids. J lost 7 bases, V lost 7 bases, and 8 bases had no gene match. This CDR3 is CASTRGQGLNEQFF. The DNA for the CDR3 is TGTGCCAGCACCCGAGGACAGGGGTTGAATGAGCAGTTCTTC.

This clonotype was seen a handful of times. This chain joins TRBV4-1 and TRBJ1-5; D not resolved. Germline CDR1 is MGHRA and CDR2 is YSYEKL. Between the trimmed V and J ends, which lost 1 base and 2 bases, there was a span of 9 bases. There are 15 residues in the CDR3. The CDR3 sequence: CASSQVGGGNQPQHF. The CDR3 nucleotides read TGCGCCAGCAGCCAAGTTGGCGGTGGCAATCAGCCCCAGCATTTT.

This clonotype was seen only a few times. The rearrangement links TRBV5-1 to TRBJ2-7, with D perhaps given as TRBD1 or TRBD2 (6 bases each). The CDR3 contains 14 residues. The germline V gene encodes CDR1 SGHRS and CDR2 YFSETQ. Trimming removed 0 bases at V and 5 bases at J, with 12 bases between. The CDR3 region has the DNA TGCGCCAGCAGCTTGGCCCGGGGGCCCAACGAGCAGTACTTC. Protein product: CASSLARGPNEQYF. Full variable domain (rest looked up from reference TRBV5-1 and TRBJ2-7): KAGVTQTPRYLIKTRGQQVTLSCSPISGHRSVSWYQQTPGQGLQFLFEYFSETQRNKGNFPGRFSGRQFSNSRSEMNVSTLELGDSALYLCASSLARGPNEQYFGPGTRLTVT.

This clonotype was recorded a few times. V gene TRBV4-2 combines with J gene TRBJ2-3, with TRBD1 as a possible D gene (5 bases). V was cut by 5 bases and J by 3 bases, with 15 bases left in between. Germline V lookup: CDR1 LGHNA, CDR2 YNFKEQ. The CDR3 totals 15 residues. The DNA of the CDR3 is TGTGCCAGCAGCGTCAGGGTAGGATGGACAGATACGCAGTATTTT. Translating it yields CASSVRVGWTDTQYF.

This clonotype came up many times. This chain joins TRBV4-1 and TRBJ2-4; D is uncertain. The V gene lost 0 bases and the J gene lost 4 bases, with 10 bases spanning the gap. Germline CDR1 MGHRA, CDR2 YSYEKL. The CDR3 has 15 amino acids. The CDR3 DNA reads as TGCGCCAGCAGCCAAGAAGGCGGCGGAAAAAACATTCAGTACTTC. It codes for CASSQEGGGKNIQYF.

This chain connects TRBV7-2 to TRBJ1-2, with TRBD1 matching over 7 bases. This CDR3 has 13 amino acids. From germline, CDR1 is SGHTA and CDR2 FQGNSA. The trim removed 6 bases at V and 3 bases at J, leaving 4 bases unmatched. The CDR3: CASRTGTDYGYTF. In DNA, the CDR3 is TGTGCCAGCAGAACCGGGACAGACTATGGCTACACCTTC.

The genes are TRBV6-5 and TRBJ2-3; weak D call: TRBD2 (6 bases). Looked up from germline, CDR1 is MNHEY and CDR2 is SVGAGI. V was shortened by 2 bases and J by 0 bases, with 18 bases between the two germline ends. This CDR3 spans 18 amino acids. Here the CDR3 DNA reads TGTGCCAGCAGTTACAGCCCACGGGGGTGGTCAAGCACAGATACGCAGTATTTT. Amino acid sequence: CASSYSPRGWSSTDTQYF.

This clonotype was recorded many times. This chain uses TRBV27 with TRBJ1-6; D might be TRBD1 (5 bases). The CDR3 loop spans 13 amino acids. Trimming stripped 6 bases from V and 7 bases from J, with 10 bases between. From germline, CDR1 is MNHEY and CDR2 SMNVEV (reference sequence). This chain's CDR3 is CASSREGNSPLHF. The CDR3, as DNA: TGTGCCAGCAGCAGGGAAGGGAATTCACCCCTCCACTTT.

The V call is TRBV6-6, the J call TRBJ1-3; D is ambiguous. Trimming cost V 0 bases and J 4 bases, with 10 bases left between them. The CDR3 covers 15 residues. Germline CDR1 MNHNY, CDR2 SVGAGI (reference sequence). The CDR3 DNA is TGTGCCAGCAGTTACTCCCCCTCTCTGGGAAACACCATATATTTT. Protein sequence: CASSYSPSLGNTIYF.

This clonotype was seen a handful of times. The gene calls are TRBV7-9 and TRBJ2-2, with a possible D match to TRBD1 (5 bases). CDR1 SEHNR and CDR2 FQNEAQ come from the germline V gene (reference sequence). V was clipped by 3 bases and J by 8 bases, with 22 bases between them. The CDR3 is made up of 17 amino acids. The CDR3 region is CASSFSGQGRRVGELFF. In nucleotides, the CDR3 is TGTGCCAGCAGCTTCTCCGGGCAGGGCAGACGAGTTGGGGAGCTGTTTTTT.

V is TRBV27 and J is TRBJ1-5, with TRBD1 identical over 7 bases. The CDR3 runs to 14 residues. V shed 4 bases, J shed 7 bases, and the junction held 7 bases outside the gene matches. Germline lookup yields CDR1 MNHEY and CDR2 SMNVEV (reference sequence). For the CDR3, the DNA is TGTGCCAGCAGTTCACGACAGGGAGGCCAGCCCCAGCATTTT. This codes for CASSSRQGGQPQHF.

This clonotype was observed many times. The J gene is TRBJ2-3, the V gene TRBV4-3; D might be TRBD1 (5 bases). The CDR3 length is 17 residues. The germline gives CDR1 LGHNA, CDR2 YSLEER. Trimming removed 0 bases from V and 3 bases from J, with 16 bases in between. CDR3 in DNA: TGCGCCAGCAGCCAAGATCTTTTAGGACACCTGACAGATACGCAGTATTTT. Translation gives CASSQDLLGHLTDTQYF.

There are a few counts of this clonotype. The chain recombines TRBV4-2 with TRBJ2-1; D is perhaps TRBD2 (5 bases). The CDR3 is 23 residues long. V gave up 0 bases and J gave up 4 bases, with 34 bases separating them. Per germline, CDR1 LGHNA and CDR2 YNFKEQ. CDR3 nucleotides: TGTGCCAGCAGCCAAGATTGGCAGAGGAAGACTCGCCTGGAGAGGGTCGGATACAATGAGCAGTTCTTC. The encoded protein is CASSQDWQRKTRLERVGYNEQFF.

The chain recombines TRBV24-1 with TRBJ2-1, with D hard to call. V lost 5 bases to trimming and J lost 10 bases, with 11 bases between them. The CDR3 has 12 amino acids. Germline CDR1 KGHDR, CDR2 SFDVKD. The CDR3 loop reads CATSVWGREQFF. In DNA, the CDR3 is TGTGCCACCAGTGTCTGGGGAAGGGAGCAGTTCTTC.

The rearrangement joins TRBV25-1 to TRBJ2-5; tentatively, D is TRBD1 (6 bases). The CDR3 totals 17 residues. Trimming shortened V by 2 bases and J by 2 bases, and 18 bases separated the two germline ends. Germline V CDR1 and CDR2: MGHDK, SYGVNS. The CDR3 nucleotides are TGTGCCAGCAGTGAACAGGATGACAGGCTGGATCAAGAGACCCAGTACTTC. Translated, it gives CASSEQDDRLDQETQYF.

This clonotype was picked up many times. V usage is TRBV5-5 and J usage is TRBJ2-1, with 14 bases matching TRBD2. The germline V gene has CDR1 SGHKS and CDR2 YYEKEE (reference sequence). V was pared by 4 bases and J by 7 bases, with 10 bases of the junction left unmatched. This CDR3 comprises 17 residues. The chain's CDR3 is CASSRQTSGGAWNEQFF. Written as DNA, the CDR3 is TGTGCCAGCAGCCGTCAGACTAGCGGGGGGGCCTGGAATGAGCAGTTCTTC. The whole variable domain, filled in from reference TRBV5-5 and TRBJ2-1, reads DAGVTQSPTHLIKTRGQQVTLRCSPISGHKSVSWYQQVLGQGPQFIFQYYEKEERGRGNFPDRFSARQFPNYSSELNVNALLLGDSALYLCASSRQTSGGAWNEQFFGPGTRLTVL.

This clonotype was counted many times. The gene calls are TRBV6-5 and TRBJ2-4; D may be TRBD1 (6 bases). The germline V and J ends were trimmed by 0 bases and 6 bases, with 9 bases remaining between them. CDR3 length: 14 residues. Germline V gene lookup returns CDR1 MNHEY and CDR2 SVGAGI. Written as DNA, the CDR3 is TGTGCCAGCAGTTACTCGACAGGAACAAACATTCAGTACTTC. Translating gives CASSYSTGTNIQYF.

The gene calls are TRBV7-3 and TRBJ2-5; TRBD2 is a possible D gene (7 bases). V dropped 3 bases and J dropped 2 bases, with 16 bases sitting between them. This CDR3 comprises 16 residues. Germline V gene sequence: CDR1 SGHTA, CDR2 FQGTGA. In nucleotides, the CDR3 is TGTGCCAGCAGCTTGAGTGGGGGGGCAGGGCAAGAGACCCAGTACTTC. This encodes CASSLSGGAGQETQYF.

This clonotype has at least ten counts. The V gene is TRBV28, the J gene TRBJ2-7; a weak D match, TRBD2 (5 bases). The V end was cut by 5 bases, the J end by 3 bases, with 14 bases between. In germline, CDR1 is MDHEN, CDR2 SYDVKM. This CDR3 is 14 amino acids long. The CDR3 loop is CASSMAGRIYEQYV. CDR3 nucleotide sequence: TGTGCCAGCAGTATGGCGGGCAGGATCTACGAGCAGTACGTC.

This clonotype was detected ten times or more. The chain has TRBV5-5 and TRBJ2-1; the D gene could be TRBD1 or TRBD2 (6 bases each). The CDR3 has 16 residues. Germline V lookup: CDR1 SGHKS, CDR2 YYEKEE (reference sequence). V gave up 1 base and J gave up 4 bases, with 15 bases separating them. The CDR3 loop is CASSLLGGIRYNEQFF. The DNA of the CDR3 is TGTGCCAGCAGCTTGTTGGGGGGCATCCGATACAATGAGCAGTTCTTC.

V is TRBV4-1 and J is TRBJ1-1, with a possible D match to TRBD1 (5 bases). Trimming pared 4 bases from V and 4 bases from J, leaving 7 bases between. The CDR3 is 12 residues long. Germline CDR1 reads MGHRA; CDR2 reads YSYEKL. The CDR3 sequence is CASSRGSTEAFF. The CDR3, as DNA: TGCGCCAGCAGCCGGGGGAGCACTGAAGCTTTCTTT.

This clonotype was seen a few times. The gene calls are TRBV7-2 and TRBJ2-3, with 8 bases lining up with TRBD2. The V and J ends lost 5 bases and 3 bases, in that order; junction bases with no gene match: 7. CDR1 SGHTA and CDR2 FQGNSA come from the germline V gene. CDR3 length: 15 amino acids. The CDR3 sequence is CASSRQAGATDTQYF. The CDR3 DNA sequence: TGTGCCAGCAGCAGACAAGCGGGGGCAACAGATACGCAGTATTTT.

This clonotype came up a few times. This chain links TRBV7-2 with TRBJ1-5; the D is unclear. The CDR3 is 13 residues long. V was clipped by 1 base and J by 5 bases, with 6 bases between them. Germline V lookup: CDR1 SGHTA, CDR2 FQGNSA. DNA for the CDR3: TGTGCCAGCAGCTTAGTAAACCATCAGCCCCAGCATTTT. It encodes CASSLVNHQPQHF.

V gene TRBV6-5 combines with J gene TRBJ2-2; D is tentatively TRBD1 or TRBD2 (5 bases each). Trimming took 2 bases from V and 6 from J, leaving 13 bases between them. CDR1 is MNHEY, CDR2 SVGAGI, per germline. This CDR3 spans 15 amino acids. CDR3 coding DNA: TGTGCCAGCAGTTACCAGGGCGGGTCGGCCGGGGAGCTGTTTTTT. This translates into CASSYQGGSAGELFF.

This clonotype was detected many times. The V call is TRBV12-3 or TRBV12-4, the J call TRBJ2-3; 8 bases fit TRBD2. The CDR3 totals 16 residues. V shed 8 bases and J 4 bases; nucleotides not matched to a gene: 14. CDR3 sequence reads: CASRNPVLAGSDTQYF. The CDR3 coding sequence is TGTGCCAGCCGCAATCCCGTGTTAGCGGGGTCAGATACGCAGTATTTT.

This clonotype appeared a few times. The genes are TRBV6-2 or TRBV6-3 and TRBJ1-4; 7 nucleotides line up with TRBD1. Germline V gene lookup returns CDR1 MNHEY and CDR2 SVGEGT. The length of the CDR3 is 14 residues. V was clipped by 2 bases and J by 8 bases; unmatched bases: 5. CDR3 sequence: CASSYVQGNEKLFF. CDR3 bases: TGTGCCAGCAGTTACGTACAGGGGAACGAAAAACTGTTTTTT.

This clonotype was recorded many times. Since the CDR3 does not end with the conserved phenylalanine or tryptophan, this likely comes from a read error. The DNA is omitted, as the CDR3 cannot be located on it reliably, and the CDR3 follows TCRdb's listing. The chain couples TRBV10-3 to TRBJ2-7; the table gives TRBD1 as D, unverified against the DNA. Germline V lookup: CDR1 ENHRY, CDR2 SYGVKD. The CDR3 totals 12 residues, both ends included. Here the CDR3 reads CAISRRGHRTRI.

The table lists this clonotype with a few counts. This rearrangement joins TRBV5-5 to TRBJ1-2, with 8 bases that match TRBD1. V lost 0 bases and J lost 3; bases outside the gene matches: 4. Per the germline V gene, CDR1 is SGHKS and CDR2 is YYEKEE (reference sequence). The CDR3 length is 15 residues. The CDR3 region is CASSLGRQGHYGYTF. The CDR3 coding sequence is TGTGCCAGCAGCTTGGGGCGACAGGGGCACTATGGCTACACCTTC.

The chain recombines TRBV5-1 with TRBJ1-2, with D unresolved. CDR3 length: 14 amino acids. Germline CDR1 SGHRS, CDR2 YFSETQ. V dropped 0 bases and J dropped 6 bases, with 12 bases sitting between them. The CDR3 here is CASSLDSELNGYTF. For the CDR3, the DNA is TGCGCCAGCAGCTTGGATTCAGAATTGAATGGCTACACCTTC.

This clonotype was seen a few times. The chain links TRBV15 to TRBJ1-1; 7 nucleotides agree with TRBD1. This CDR3 region has 15 residues. V lost 9 bases, J lost 2 bases, and 12 bases stayed unmatched. CDR1 is LNHNV and CDR2 is YYDKDF in the germline V gene (reference sequence). The DNA of the CDR3 is TGTGCCACGGGGACAGCACTCGAGGCAAACACTGAAGCTTTCTTT. Its protein product is CATGTALEANTEAFF.